These T cell receptor beta chains were read from a single sample in a study of blood T cell repertoires in COVID-19. Repertoires were generated with immunoSEQ multiplex PCR, while TCRdb's copy carries only in-frame clones and drops some. Altogether 71,000 or so clones are present, about 80% being singletons, with the ten largest covering approximately 28%. Material for sequencing was peripheral blood. The receptors come from a man between 65 and 85 years old with acute or convalescent COVID-19. The CDR3 runs from the conserved cysteine through the conserved F or W. Each record gives: CDR3 length, clone size, V gene, D gene, J gene, CDR3 DNA, CDR3 protein. The D gene is left open where the match is weak. A clone size is listed for some rows: how often the clone was seen (once, few, many), or a class if it is expanded.

>16|NA|TRBV9|TRBD1|TRBJ2-7
TGTGCCAGCAGCGTAGACCCGGGACAGGGGATGAACGAGCAGTACTTC
CASSVDPGQGMNEQYF
>17|NA|TRBV27|TRBD1|TRBJ1-2
TGTGCCAGCAGTCTCCTAACCGGGACAGGAATTAACTATGGCTACACCTTC
CASSLLTGTGINYGYTF
>13|few|TRBV5-6|NA|TRBJ1-3
TGTGCCAGCAGGTACGCGCGAGGAAACACCATATATTTT
CASRYARGNTIYF
>17|NA|TRBV21-1|NA|TRBJ2-5
TGTGCCAGCAGCAAAGGAGGAGCATGGGGCGGGAGGGAGACCCAGTACTTC
CASSKGGAWGGRETQYF
>13|NA|TRBV7-8|NA|TRBJ1-3
TGTGCCAGCAGCTTTAGTCCTGGAAACACCATATATTTT
CASSFSPGNTIYF
>14|NA|TRBV7-8|NA|TRBJ1-1
TGTGCCAGCAGCTTAGTGGCTGGGAACACTGAAGCTTTCTTT
CASSLVAGNTEAFF
>17|once|TRBV18|TRBD1|TRBJ2-6
TGTGCCAGCTCTCTTGCCGGGACAGGGGCTGGGGCCAACGTCCTGACTTTC
CASSLAGTGAGANVLTF
>14|NA|TRBV30|TRBD2|TRBJ2-2
TGTGCCTGGAGGTGGCGGGAGGGGACCGGGGAGCTGTTTTTT
CAWRWREGTGELFF
>16|NA|TRBV5-4|TRBD2|TRBJ2-7
TGTGCCAGCAGCTTGGAAGGCGGGAGGTCCCCCTACGAGCAGTACTTC
CASSLEGGRSPYEQYF
>11|once|TRBV30|NA|TRBJ2-5
TGTGCCTGGAGTGTTAGGGACTTCGAGTACTTC
CAWSVRDFEYF
>15|NA|TRBV6-5|TRBD1|TRBJ2-2
TGTGCCAGCACCTCCGGGACAGCGGATACCGGGGAGCTGTTTTTT
CASTSGTADTGELFF
>14|NA|TRBV6-5|NA|TRBJ1-2
TGTGCCAGCAGTTTCGACGGGGATCTCTATGGCTACACCTTC
CASSFDGDLYGYTF
>12|once|TRBV6-5|NA|TRBJ1-1
TGTGCCAGCAGCGTGACTCGGACTGAAGCTTTCTTT
CASSVTRTEAFF
>14|NA|TRBV24-1|TRBD1|TRBJ2-3
TGTGCCACCAGTGGGACAGGGTCCACAGATACGCAGTATTTT
CATSGTGSTDTQYF
>17|NA|TRBV7-9|NA|TRBJ2-1
TGTGCCAGCAGCTTATCCCCTACAGGGATTCGTTACAATGAGCAGTTCTTC
CASSLSPTGIRYNEQFF
>13|once|TRBV3-1/TRBV3-2|TRBD2|TRBJ2-1
TGTGCCAGCAGTAACGGGAGGCGGGCTGAGCAGTTCTTC
CASSNGRRAEQFF
>14|NA|TRBV15|NA|TRBJ2-2
TGTGCCACCAGCACACTGGCAGGCACCGGGGAGCTGTTTTTT
CATSTLAGTGELFF
>13|NA|TRBV10-3|NA|TRBJ1-2
TGTGCCATCAGCTCCTTAAGTGAGGGTGGCTACACCTTC
CAISSLSEGGYTF
>13|NA|TRBV11-1|NA|TRBJ2-7
TGTGCCAGCAGCTTAGGCCTAGGACTCGAGCAGTACTTC
CASSLGLGLEQYF
>15|NA|TRBV6-5|TRBD1|TRBJ2-3
TGTGCCAGCAGTCAGACAGGGCCGCCCGGGGATACGCAGTATTTT
CASSQTGPPGDTQYF
>15|NA|TRBV11-2|TRBD1|TRBJ2-5
TGTGCCAGCAGCACGCGACAGGGGGCCGCGGAGACCCAGTACTTC
CASSTRQGAAETQYF
>18|NA|TRBV4-1|NA|TRBJ1-5
TGCGCCAGCAGCCAAGCCCGGGGAGGCCCTAATAGCAATCAGCCCCAGCATTTT
CASSQARGGPNSNQPQHF
>13|NA|TRBV12-5|NA|TRBJ2-7
TGTGCTAGTGGTCCAATAGCTCCCTACGAGCAGTACTTC
CASGPIAPYEQYF